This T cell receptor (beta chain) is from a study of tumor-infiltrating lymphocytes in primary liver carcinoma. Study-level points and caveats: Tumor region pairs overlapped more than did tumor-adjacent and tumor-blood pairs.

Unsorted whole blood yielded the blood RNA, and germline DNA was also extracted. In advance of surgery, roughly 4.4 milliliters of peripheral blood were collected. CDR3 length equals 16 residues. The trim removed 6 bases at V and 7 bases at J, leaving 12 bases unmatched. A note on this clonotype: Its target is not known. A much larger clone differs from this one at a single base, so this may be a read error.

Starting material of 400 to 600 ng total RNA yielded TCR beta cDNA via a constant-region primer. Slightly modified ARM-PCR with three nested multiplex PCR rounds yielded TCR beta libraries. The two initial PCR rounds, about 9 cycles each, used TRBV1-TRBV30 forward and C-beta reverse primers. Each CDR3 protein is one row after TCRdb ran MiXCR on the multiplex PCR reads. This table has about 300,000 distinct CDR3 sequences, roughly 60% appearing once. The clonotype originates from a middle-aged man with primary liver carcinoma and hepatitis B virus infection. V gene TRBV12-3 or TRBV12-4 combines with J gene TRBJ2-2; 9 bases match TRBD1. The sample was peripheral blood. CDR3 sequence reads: CASSLGTGMLFGELFF. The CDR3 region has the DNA TGTGCCAGCAGCCTCGGGACAGGGATGTTGTTCGGGGAGCTGTTTTTT.